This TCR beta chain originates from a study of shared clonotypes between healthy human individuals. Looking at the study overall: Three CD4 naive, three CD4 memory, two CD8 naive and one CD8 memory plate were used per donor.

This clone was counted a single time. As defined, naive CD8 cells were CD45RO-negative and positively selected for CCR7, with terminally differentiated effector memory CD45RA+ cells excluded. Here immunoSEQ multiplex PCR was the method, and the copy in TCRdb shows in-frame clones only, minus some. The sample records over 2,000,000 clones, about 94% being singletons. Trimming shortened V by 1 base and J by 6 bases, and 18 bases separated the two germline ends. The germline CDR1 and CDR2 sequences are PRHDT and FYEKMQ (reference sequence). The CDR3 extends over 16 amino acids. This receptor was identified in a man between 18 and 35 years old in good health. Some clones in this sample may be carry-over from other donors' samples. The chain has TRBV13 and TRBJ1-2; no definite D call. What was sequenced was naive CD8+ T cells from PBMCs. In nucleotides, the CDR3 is TGTGCCAGCAGCTTAGCGGCGGTCCCCTCTCCGAATGGCTACACCTTC. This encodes CASSLAAVPSPNGYTF.